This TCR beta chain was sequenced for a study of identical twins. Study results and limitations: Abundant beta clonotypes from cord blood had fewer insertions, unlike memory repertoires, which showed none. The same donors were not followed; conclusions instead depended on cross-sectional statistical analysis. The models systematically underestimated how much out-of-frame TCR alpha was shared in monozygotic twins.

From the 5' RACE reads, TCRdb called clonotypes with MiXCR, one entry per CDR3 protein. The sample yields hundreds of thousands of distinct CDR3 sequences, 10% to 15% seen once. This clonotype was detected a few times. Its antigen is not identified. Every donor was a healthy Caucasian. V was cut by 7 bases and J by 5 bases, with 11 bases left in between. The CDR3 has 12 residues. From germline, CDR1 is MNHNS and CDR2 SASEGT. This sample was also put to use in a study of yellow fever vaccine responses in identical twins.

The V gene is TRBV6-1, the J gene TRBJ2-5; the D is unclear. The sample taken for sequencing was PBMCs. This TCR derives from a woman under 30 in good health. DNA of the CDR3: TGTGCCAGCACTCCAGGCGCGGAGACCCAGTACTTC. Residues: CASTPGAETQYF.